This TCR beta chain appears in the sequencing data of a study of identical twins. The V segment lost 1 base and the J segment 0 bases; nucleotides outside the gene matches: 8. This CDR3 has 18 amino acids. Germline lookup yields CDR1 KGHSH and CDR2 LQKENI. In TCRdb, the 5' RACE reads were re-called with MiXCR into one record per CDR3 protein. The sample holds roughly 700,000 distinct CDR3 sequences; 8.6% are singletons and the top ten take around 0.98%. In addition, the sample was reused for a study of yellow fever vaccine responses in identical twins. From that report: Twins' vaccine T cell responses were reported to seem partly convergent and partly personalized.

The sample comprised PBMCs. The chain recombines TRBV18 with TRBJ2-1, with 8 bases that match TRBD2. The TCR was taken from a woman under 30 in good health. Here the CDR3 DNA reads TGTGCCAGCTCACCACTCCGGGAGGGGACGAGCTCCTACAATGAGCAGTTCTTC. Its translation is CASSPLREGTSSYNEQFF. The variable domain in full, with the rest retrieved from reference TRBV18 and TRBJ2-1, is NAGVMQNPRHLVRRRGQEARLRCSPMKGHSHVYWYRQLPEEGLKFMVYLQKENIIDESGMPKERFSAEFPKEGPSILRIQQVVRGDSAAYFCASSPLREGTSSYNEQFFGPGTRLTVL.